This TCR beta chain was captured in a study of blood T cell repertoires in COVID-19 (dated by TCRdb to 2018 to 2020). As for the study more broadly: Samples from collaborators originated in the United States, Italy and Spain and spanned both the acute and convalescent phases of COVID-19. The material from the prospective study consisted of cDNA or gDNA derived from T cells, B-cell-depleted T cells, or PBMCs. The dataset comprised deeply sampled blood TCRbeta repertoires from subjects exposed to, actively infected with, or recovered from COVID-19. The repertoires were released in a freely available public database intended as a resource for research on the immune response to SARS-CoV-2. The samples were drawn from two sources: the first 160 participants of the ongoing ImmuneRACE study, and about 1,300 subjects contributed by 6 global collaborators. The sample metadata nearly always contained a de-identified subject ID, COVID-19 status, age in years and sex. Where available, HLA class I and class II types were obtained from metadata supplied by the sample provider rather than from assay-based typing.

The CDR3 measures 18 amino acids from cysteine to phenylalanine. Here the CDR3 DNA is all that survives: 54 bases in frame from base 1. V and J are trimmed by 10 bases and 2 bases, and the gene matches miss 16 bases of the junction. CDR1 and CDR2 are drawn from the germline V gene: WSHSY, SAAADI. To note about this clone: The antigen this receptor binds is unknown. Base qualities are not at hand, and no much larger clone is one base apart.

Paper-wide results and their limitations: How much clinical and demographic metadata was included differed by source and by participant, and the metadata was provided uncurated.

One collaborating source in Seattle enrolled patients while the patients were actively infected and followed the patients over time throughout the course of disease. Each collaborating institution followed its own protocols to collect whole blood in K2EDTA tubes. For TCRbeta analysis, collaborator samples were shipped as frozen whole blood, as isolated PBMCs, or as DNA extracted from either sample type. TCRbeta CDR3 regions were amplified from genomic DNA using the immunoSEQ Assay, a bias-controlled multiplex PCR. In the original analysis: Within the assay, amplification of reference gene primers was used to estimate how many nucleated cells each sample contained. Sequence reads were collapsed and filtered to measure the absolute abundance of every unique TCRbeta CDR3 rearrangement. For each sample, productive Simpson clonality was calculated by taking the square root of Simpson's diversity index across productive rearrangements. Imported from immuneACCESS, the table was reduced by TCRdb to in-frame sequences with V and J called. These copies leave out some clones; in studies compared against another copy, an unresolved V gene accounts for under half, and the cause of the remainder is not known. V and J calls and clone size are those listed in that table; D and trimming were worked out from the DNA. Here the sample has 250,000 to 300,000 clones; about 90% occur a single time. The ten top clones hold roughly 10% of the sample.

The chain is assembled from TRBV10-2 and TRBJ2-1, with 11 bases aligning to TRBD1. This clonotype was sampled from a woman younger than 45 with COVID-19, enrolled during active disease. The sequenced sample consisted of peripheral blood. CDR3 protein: CATRHSPPGQGAYNEQFF. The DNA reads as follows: TGCGCCACCAGGCACTCGCCTCCGGGACAGGGGGCCTACAATGAGCAGTTCTTC.